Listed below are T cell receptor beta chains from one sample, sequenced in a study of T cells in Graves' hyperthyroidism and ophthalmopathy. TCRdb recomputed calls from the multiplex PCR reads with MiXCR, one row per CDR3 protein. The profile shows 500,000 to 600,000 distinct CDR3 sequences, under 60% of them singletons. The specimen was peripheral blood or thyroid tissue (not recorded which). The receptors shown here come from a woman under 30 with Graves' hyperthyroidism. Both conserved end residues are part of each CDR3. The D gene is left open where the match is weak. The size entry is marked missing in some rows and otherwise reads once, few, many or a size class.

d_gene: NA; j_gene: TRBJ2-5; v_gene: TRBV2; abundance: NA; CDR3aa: CASRSVTQYF; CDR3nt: TGTGCCAGCAGATCCGTGACCCAGTACTTC
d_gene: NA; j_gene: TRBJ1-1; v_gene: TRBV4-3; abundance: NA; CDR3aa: CASSPDPRAVTEAFF; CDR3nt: TGCGCCAGCAGCCCAGATCCCCGGGCTGTCACTGAAGCTTTCTTT
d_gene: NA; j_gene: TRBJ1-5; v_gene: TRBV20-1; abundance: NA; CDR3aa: CSATSGTSGGRETQHF; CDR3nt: TGCAGTGCTACTTCCGGGACTAGCGGAGGCAGGGAGACCCAGCATTTT
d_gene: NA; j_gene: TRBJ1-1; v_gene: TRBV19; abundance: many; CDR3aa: CASRLTGNTEAFF; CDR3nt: TGTGCCAGCCGATTGACAGGGAACACTGAAGCTTTCTTT
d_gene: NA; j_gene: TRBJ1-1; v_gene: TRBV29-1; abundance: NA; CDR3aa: CSSDVKNTEAFF; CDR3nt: TGCAGCAGCGACGTAAAGAACACTGAAGCTTTCTTT
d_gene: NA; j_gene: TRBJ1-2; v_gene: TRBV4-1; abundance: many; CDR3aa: CASSQDQGFYGYTF; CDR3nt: TGCGCCAGCAGCCAAGACCAGGGTTTCTATGGCTACACCTTC
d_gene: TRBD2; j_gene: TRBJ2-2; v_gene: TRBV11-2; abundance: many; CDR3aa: CASSLITLARSGELFF; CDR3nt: TGTGCCAGCAGCTTAATCACACTAGCGCGCTCCGGGGAGCTGTTTTTT
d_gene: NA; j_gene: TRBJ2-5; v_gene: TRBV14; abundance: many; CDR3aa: CASSQVPGEETQYF; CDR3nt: TGTGCCAGCAGCCAAGTTCCAGGGGAAGAGACCCAGTACTTC
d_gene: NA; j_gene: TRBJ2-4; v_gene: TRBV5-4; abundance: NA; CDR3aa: CASSLGVGTKNIQYF; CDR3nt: TGTGCCAGCAGCTTGGGTGTAGGGACCAAAAACATTCAGTACTTC
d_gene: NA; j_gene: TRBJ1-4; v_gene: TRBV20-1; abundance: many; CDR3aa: CSASYVYRGFNEKLFF; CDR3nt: TGCAGTGCTAGTTACGTTTACCGGGGGTTTAATGAAAAACTGTTTTTT
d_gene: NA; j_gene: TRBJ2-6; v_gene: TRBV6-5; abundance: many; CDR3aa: CATRAPGANVLTF; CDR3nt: TGTGCCACCCGAGCGCCTGGGGCCAACGTCCTGACTTTC
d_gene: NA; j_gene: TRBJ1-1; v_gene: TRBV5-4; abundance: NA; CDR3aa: CASSPGAGRTSGADTEAFF; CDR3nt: TGTGCCAGCTCCCCGGGGGCAGGACGGACCTCTGGGGCCGACACTGAAGCTTTCTTT
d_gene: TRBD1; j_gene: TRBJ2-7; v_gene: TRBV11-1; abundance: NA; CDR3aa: CASSHERQGAYEQYF; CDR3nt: TGTGCCAGCAGCCACGAGCGGCAGGGGGCGTACGAGCAGTACTTC
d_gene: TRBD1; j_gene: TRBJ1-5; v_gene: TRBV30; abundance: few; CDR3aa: CAWSVLTGFQPQHF; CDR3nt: TGTGCCTGGAGTGTACTGACAGGGTTCCAGCCCCAGCATTTT
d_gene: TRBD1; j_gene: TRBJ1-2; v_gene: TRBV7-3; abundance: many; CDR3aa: CASSSPDRGENGYTF; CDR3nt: TGTGCCAGCAGCTCCCCGGACAGGGGGGAAAATGGCTACACCTTC
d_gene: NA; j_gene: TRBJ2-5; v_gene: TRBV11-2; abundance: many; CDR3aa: CASRQTRSGPKETQYF; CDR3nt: TGTGCCAGCAGACAAACCCGCTCGGGGCCGAAAGAGACCCAGTACTTC
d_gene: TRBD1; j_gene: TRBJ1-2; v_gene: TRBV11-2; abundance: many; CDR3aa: CASSRSTGGFYGYTF; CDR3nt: TGTGCCAGCAGTCGATCGACAGGGGGCTTCTATGGCTACACCTTC
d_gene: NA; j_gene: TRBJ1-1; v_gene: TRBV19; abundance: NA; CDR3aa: CASTLAGGYNEAFF; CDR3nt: TGTGCCAGTACCCTAGCGGGAGGCTACAATGAAGCTTTCTTT
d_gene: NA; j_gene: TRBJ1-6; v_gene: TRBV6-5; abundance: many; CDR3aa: CAISLGDSPLHF; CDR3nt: TGTGCCATATCACTGGGGGATTCACCCCTCCACTTT
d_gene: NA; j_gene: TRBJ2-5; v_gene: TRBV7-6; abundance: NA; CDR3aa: CASSLDSNVGTQYF; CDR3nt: TGTGCCAGCAGCTTGGACAGCAACGTTGGGACCCAGTACTTC
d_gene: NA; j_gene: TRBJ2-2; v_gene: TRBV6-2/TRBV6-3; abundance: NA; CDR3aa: CASSYDSGANTGELFF; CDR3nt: TGTGCCAGCAGTTATGATAGCGGAGCTAACACCGGGGAGCTGTTTTTT
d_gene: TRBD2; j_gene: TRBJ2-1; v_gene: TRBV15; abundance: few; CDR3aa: CATSRGLGTSGANEQFF; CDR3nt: TGTGCCACCAGCAGAGGCCTTGGGACTAGCGGAGCCAATGAGCAGTTCTTC
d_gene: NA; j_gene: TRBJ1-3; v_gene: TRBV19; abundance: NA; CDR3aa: CASGDDGNTIYF; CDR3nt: TGTGCCAGCGGGGATGACGGAAACACCATATATTTT
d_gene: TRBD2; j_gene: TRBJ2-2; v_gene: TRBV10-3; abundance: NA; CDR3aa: CASGATSGRNTGELFF; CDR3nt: TGTGCCTCCGGGGCGACTAGCGGGAGGAACACCGGGGAGCTGTTTTTT
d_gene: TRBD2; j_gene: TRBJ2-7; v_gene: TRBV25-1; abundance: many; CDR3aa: CASSGRLAGEVEQYF; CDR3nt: TGTGCCAGCAGTGGACGACTAGCGGGGGAGGTGGAGCAGTACTTC
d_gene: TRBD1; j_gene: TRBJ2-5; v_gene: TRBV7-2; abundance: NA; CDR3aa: CASGDRSRQPQYF; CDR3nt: TGTGCCAGCGGGGACAGGTCCCGGCAGCCCCAGTACTTC
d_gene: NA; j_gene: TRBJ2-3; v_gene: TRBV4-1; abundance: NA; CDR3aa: CASSQDRAGVGTQYF; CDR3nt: TGCGCCAGCAGCCAAGATCGGGCAGGGGTTGGTACGCAGTATTTT
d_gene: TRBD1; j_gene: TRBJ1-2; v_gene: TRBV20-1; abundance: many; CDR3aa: CSARDSQGGNYGYTF; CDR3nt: TGCAGTGCTAGAGATTCACAGGGGGGCAACTATGGCTACACCTTC
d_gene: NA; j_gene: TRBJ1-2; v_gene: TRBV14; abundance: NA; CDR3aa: CASSQERGWGYTF; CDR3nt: TGTGCCAGCAGCCAAGAAAGGGGATGGGGCTACACCTTC
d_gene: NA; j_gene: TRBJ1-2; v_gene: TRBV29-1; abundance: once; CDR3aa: CSSYGRGGYTF; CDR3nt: TGCAGCAGTTACGGACGGGGGGGCTACACCTTC
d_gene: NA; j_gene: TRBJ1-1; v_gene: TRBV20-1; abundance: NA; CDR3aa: CSASGRDTEAFF; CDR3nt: TGCAGTGCTAGCGGGAGGGACACTGAAGCTTTCTTT
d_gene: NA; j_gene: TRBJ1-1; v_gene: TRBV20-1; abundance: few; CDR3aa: CSARTSVNNEQFF; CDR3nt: TGCAGTGCTCGGACTAGCGTTAACAATGAGCAGTTCTTT
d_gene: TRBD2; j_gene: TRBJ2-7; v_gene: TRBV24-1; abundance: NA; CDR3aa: CARNPGLVYEQYF; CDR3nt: TGTGCCAGAAACCCGGGACTAGTCTACGAGCAGTACTTC
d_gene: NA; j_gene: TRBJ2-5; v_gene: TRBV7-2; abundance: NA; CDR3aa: CASSQNKWGRVRGETQYF; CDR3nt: TGTGCCAGCAGCCAAAATAAGTGGGGGCGCGTAAGGGGAGAGACCCAGTACTTC
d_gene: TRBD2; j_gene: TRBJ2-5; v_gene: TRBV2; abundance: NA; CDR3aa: CARGLLAGGLQETQYF; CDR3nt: TGTGCTAGAGGCTTACTAGCGGGAGGGCTCCAAGAGACCCAGTACTTC
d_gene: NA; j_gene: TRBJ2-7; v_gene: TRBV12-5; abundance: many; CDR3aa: CASGALSYEQYF; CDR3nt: TGTGCTAGTGGTGCACTGTCCTACGAGCAGTACTTC
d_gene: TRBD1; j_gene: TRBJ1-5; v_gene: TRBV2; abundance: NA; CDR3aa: CASNTGTGTQPQHF; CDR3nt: TGTGCCAGCAATACCGGGACAGGGACACAGCCCCAGCATTTT
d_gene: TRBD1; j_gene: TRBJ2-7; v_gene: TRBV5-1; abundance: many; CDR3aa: CASSSAGTGSEQYF; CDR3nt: TGCGCCAGCAGCTCTGCCGGGACAGGGTCCGAGCAGTACTTC
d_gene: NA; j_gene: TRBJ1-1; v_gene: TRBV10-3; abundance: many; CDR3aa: CAGWGGLNTEAFF; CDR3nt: TGTGCCGGATGGGGTGGGCTGAACACTGAAGCTTTCTTT
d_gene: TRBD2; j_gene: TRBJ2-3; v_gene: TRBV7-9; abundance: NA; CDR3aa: CASSAQRGAGVDTDTQYF; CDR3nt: TGTGCCAGCAGCGCCCAACGTGGAGCGGGAGTGGACACAGATACGCAGTATTTT
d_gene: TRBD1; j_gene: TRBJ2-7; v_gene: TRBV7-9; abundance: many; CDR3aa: CASSSFVGQRIYEQYF; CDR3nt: TGTGCCAGCAGCTCGTTTGTGGGACAGCGGATCTACGAGCAGTACTTC
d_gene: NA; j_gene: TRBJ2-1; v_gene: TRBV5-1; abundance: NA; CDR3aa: CASSFGLSIEQFF; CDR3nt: TGCGCCAGCAGCTTCGGGTTAAGCATTGAGCAGTTCTTC
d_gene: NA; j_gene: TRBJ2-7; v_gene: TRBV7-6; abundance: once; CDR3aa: CASSHPRDEQYF; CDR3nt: TGTGCCAGCAGCCATCCCAGGGACGAGCAGTACTTC
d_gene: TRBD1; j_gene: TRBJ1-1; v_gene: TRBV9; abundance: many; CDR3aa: CASSVGTGNTEAFF; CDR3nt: TGTGCCAGCAGCGTAGGGACAGGGAACACTGAAGCTTTCTTT
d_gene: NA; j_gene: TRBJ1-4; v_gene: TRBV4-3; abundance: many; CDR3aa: CASSAAGGGNEKLFF; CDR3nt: TGCGCCAGCAGTGCCGCCGGGGGTGGGAATGAAAAACTGTTTTTT
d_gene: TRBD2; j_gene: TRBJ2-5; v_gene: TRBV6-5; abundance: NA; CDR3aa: CARRGGGGGGETQYF; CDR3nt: TGTGCCAGGAGAGGAGGGGGCGGGGGGGGAGAGACCCAGTACTTC
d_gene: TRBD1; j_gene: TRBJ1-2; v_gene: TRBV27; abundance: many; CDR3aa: CASSSSTGIYGYTF; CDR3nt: TGTGCCAGCAGTTCGTCGACAGGGATCTATGGCTACACCTTC
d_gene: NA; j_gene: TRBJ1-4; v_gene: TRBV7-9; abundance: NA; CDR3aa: CASSLRRDEKLFF; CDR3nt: TGTGCCAGCAGCTTAAGGCGGGACGAAAAACTGTTTTTT
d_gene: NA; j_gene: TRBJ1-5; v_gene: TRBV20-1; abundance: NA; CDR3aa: CSARRVPGGASNQPQHF; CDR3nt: TGCAGTGCTAGGAGGGTTCCCGGGGGCGCGAGTAATCAGCCCCAGCATTTT
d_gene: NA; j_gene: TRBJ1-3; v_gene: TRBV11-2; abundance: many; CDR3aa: CASSLWRPNSGNTIYF; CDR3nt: TGTGCCAGCAGCTTATGGCGGCCTAACTCTGGAAACACCATATATTTT
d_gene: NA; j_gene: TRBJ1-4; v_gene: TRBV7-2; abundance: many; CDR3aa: CASSLGAGAWEKLFF; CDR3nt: TGTGCCAGCAGCTTGGGTGCGGGGGCGTGGGAAAAACTGTTTTTT